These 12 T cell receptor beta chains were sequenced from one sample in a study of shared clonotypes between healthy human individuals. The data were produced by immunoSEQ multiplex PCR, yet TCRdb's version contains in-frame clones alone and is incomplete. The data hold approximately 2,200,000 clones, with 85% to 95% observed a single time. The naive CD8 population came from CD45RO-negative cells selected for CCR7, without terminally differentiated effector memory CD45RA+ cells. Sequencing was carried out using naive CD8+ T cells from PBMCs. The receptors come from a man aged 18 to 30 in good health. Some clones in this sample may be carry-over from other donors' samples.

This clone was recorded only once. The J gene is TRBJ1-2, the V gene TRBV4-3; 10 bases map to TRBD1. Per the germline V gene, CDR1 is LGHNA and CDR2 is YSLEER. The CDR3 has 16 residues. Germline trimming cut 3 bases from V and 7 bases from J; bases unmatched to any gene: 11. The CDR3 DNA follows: TGCGCCAGCAGCCACCGATGGGGCGGACAGGGGGGTGGCTACACCTTC. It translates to CASSHRWGGQGGGYTF.

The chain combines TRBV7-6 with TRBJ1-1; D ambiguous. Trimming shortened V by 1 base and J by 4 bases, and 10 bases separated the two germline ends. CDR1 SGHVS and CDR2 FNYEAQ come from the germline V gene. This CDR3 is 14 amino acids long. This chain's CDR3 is CASSLGGGGTEAFF. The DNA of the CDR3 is TGTGCCAGCAGCTTAGGGGGAGGAGGCACTGAAGCTTTCTTT.

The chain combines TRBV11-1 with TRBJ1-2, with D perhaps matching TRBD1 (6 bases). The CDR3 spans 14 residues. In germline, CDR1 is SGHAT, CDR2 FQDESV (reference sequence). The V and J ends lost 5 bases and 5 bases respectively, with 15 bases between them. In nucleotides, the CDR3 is TGTGCCAGCAGCCCAAGGGAGGGGGAATATGGCTACACCTTC. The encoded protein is CASSPREGEYGYTF.

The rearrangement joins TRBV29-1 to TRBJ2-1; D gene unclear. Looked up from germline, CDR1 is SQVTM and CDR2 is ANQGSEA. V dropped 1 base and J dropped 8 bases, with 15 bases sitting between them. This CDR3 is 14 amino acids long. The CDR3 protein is CSVEVTVAPDEQFF. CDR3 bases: TGCAGCGTTGAAGTTACGGTAGCCCCAGATGAGCAGTTCTTC.

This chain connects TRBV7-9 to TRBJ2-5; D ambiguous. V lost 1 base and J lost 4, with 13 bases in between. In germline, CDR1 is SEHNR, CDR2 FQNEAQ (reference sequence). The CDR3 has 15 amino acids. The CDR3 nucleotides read TGTGCCAGCAGCTTAGACGGCCTCCAAGGAGAGACCCAGTACTTC. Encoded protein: CASSLDGLQGETQYF.

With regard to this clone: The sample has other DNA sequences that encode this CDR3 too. The chain's CDR3 is CASSRTGRYEQYF. The CDR3 region has the DNA TGTGCCAGCAGCAGGACAGGGAGGTACGAGCAGTACTTC. V gene TRBV27 combines with J gene TRBJ2-7, with 8 bases matching TRBD1. Trimming removed 6 bases from V and 4 bases from J; junction bases left unmatched: 5. This CDR3 has 13 amino acids. The germline V gene encodes CDR1 MNHEY and CDR2 SMNVEV (reference sequence).

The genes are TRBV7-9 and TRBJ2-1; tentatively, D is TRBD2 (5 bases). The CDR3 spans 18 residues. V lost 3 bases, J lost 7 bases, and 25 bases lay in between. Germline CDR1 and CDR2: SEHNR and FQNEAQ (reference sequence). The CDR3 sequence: CASSFRMGAVTPKNEQFF. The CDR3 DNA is TGTGCCAGCAGCTTCCGGATGGGAGCGGTCACCCCGAAAAATGAGCAGTTCTTC.

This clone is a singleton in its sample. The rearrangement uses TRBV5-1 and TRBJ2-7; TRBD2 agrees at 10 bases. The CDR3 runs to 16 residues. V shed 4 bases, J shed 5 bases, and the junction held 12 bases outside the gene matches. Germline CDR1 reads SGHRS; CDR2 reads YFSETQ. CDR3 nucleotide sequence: TGCGCCAGCAGCGAGTCGGCTAGCGGGAGTTTCCACGAGCAGTACTTC. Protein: CASSESASGSFHEQYF.

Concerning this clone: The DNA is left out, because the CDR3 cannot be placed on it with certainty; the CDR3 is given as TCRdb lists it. CDR3 protein: CASSFRAGQETQYF. V usage is TRBV11-2 and J usage is TRBJ2-5. CDR1 is SGHAT and CDR2 is FQNNGV in the germline V gene. The CDR3 is 14 amino acids in total, end residues counted.

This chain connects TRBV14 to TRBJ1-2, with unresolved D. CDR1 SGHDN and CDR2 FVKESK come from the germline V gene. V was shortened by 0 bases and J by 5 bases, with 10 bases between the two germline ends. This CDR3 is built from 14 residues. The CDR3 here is CASSQDWQPYGYTF. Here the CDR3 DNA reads TGTGCCAGCAGCCAAGATTGGCAGCCATATGGCTACACCTTC.

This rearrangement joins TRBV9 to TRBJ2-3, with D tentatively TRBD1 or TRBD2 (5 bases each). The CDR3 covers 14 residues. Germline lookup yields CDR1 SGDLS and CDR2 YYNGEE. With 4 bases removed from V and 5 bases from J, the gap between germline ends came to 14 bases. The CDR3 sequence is CASSNPGTVDTQYF. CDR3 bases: TGTGCCAGCAGCAATCCCGGGACCGTAGATACGCAGTATTTT.

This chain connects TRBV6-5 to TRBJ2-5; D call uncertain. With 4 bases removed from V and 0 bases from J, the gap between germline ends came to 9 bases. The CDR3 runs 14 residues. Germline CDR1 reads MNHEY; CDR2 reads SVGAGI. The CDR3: CASSLFKYQETQYF. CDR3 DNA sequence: TGTGCCAGCAGTTTATTCAAGTACCAAGAGACCCAGTACTTC.